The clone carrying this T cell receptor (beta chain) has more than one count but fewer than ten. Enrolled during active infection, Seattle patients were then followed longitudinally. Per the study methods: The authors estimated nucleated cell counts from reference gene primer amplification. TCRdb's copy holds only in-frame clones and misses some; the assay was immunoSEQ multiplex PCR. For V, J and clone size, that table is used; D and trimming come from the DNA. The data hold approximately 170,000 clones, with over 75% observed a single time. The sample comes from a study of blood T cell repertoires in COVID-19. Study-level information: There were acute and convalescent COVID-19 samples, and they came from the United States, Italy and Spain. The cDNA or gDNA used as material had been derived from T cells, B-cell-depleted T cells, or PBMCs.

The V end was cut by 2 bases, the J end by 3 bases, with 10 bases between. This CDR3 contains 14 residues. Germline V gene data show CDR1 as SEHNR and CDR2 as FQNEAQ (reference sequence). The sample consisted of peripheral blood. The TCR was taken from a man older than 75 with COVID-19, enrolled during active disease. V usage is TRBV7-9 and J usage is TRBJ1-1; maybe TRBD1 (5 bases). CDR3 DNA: TGTGCCAGCAGCTTACAGGGCGGAGACACTGAAGCTTTCTTT. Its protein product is CASSLQGGDTEAFF.